What follows are 16 T cell receptor beta chains derived from one specimen sequenced in a study of blood T cell repertoires in COVID-19 (dated by TCRdb to 2018 to 2020). The receptor library was made with the immunoSEQ multiplex PCR assay. Held by TCRdb, this immuneACCESS table contains in-frame sequences only and omits some clones. Under half of the omission traces to an unresolved V gene where checked; the cause of the rest is unknown. The sample profile shows 110,000 or so clones; around 84% of them were found once. Less than 9.5% of the sample is held by the ten biggest clonotypes. The sequenced material came from peripheral blood. The receptor set was obtained from a woman in her 40s with acute or convalescent COVID-19.

This clone occurred once. In DNA form, the CDR3 reads TGTGCCAGCAGCCACCCGGGACAGAGCTCTGGAAACACCATATATTTT. Translated, it gives CASSHPGQSSGNTIYF. The rearrangement joins TRBV5-5 to TRBJ1-3; 7 bases line up with TRBD1. J was trimmed by 0 bases and V by 4 bases; bases with no gene match: 7. This CDR3 region has 16 residues. Germline-derived CDR1 and CDR2 are SGHKS and YYEKEE (reference sequence).

The rearrangement links TRBV10-1 to TRBJ2-7; 8 bases match TRBD1. The CDR3 totals 15 residues. CDR1 is WNHNN and CDR2 is SYGVQD in the germline V gene (reference sequence). With V trimmed by 3 bases and J by 7 bases, 11 bases remained unmatched. This CDR3 is CASSDCLDRQGEQYF. CDR3 DNA sequence: TGCGCCAGCAGTGATTGCCTCGACCGACAGGGGGAGCAGTACTTC.

The J gene is TRBJ1-2, the V gene TRBV27; D is ambiguous. The CDR3 contains 12 residues. Trimming removed 4 bases at V and 2 bases at J, with 5 bases between. Germline-derived CDR1 and CDR2 are MNHEY and SMNVEV (reference sequence). CDR3 protein: CASSSRNYGYTF. The CDR3 DNA reads as TGTGCCAGCAGTTCCAGGAACTATGGCTACACCTTC.

The chain has TRBV7-8 and TRBJ1-1; no reliable D call. V dropped 6 bases and J dropped 0 bases, with 8 bases sitting between them. CDR1 and CDR2 from the germline V gene are SGHVS and FQNEAQ. The length of the CDR3 is 13 residues. For the CDR3, the DNA is TGTGCCAGCAGACCTATTATGAACACTGAAGCTTTCTTT. It encodes CASRPIMNTEAFF.

The chain combines TRBV5-6 with TRBJ1-1; TRBD1 is a possible D gene (5 bases). Germline loops: CDR1 SGHDT, CDR2 YYEEEE. The length of the CDR3 is 15 residues. V gave up 0 bases and J gave up 5 bases, with 14 bases separating them. CDR3 nucleotide sequence: TGTGCCAGCAGCTTGGTCGGGGGAGCGGGGACTGAAGCTTTCTTT. As protein: CASSLVGGAGTEAFF.

The rearrangement links TRBV9 to TRBJ1-6; 9 bases line up with TRBD1. J was trimmed by 8 bases and V by 4 bases; bases with no gene match: 7. The CDR3 is made up of 15 amino acids. CDR1 SGDLS and CDR2 YYNGEE come from the germline V gene. CDR3 region: CASSPGQGKDSPLHF. CDR3 bases: TGTGCCAGCAGCCCCGGACAGGGGAAGGATTCACCCCTCCACTTT.

The chain recombines TRBV4-2 with TRBJ1-1, with TRBD1 as a possible D gene (5 bases). Deletions cut 4 bases from V and 2 bases from J, with 17 bases between. The CDR3 sequence is 16 residues long. Germline values: CDR1 LGHNA, CDR2 YNFKEQ. CDR3 sequence (DNA): TGTGCCAGCAGCCGTTTTGCGGGAGGGACCAACACTGAAGCTTTCTTT. Translation gives CASSRFAGGTNTEAFF.

This chain uses TRBV6-5 with TRBJ2-7; D is possibly TRBD2 (6 bases). V was clipped by 4 bases and J by 2 bases, with 12 bases between them. The germline CDR1 and CDR2 sequences are MNHEY and SVGAGI. CDR3 length: 14 amino acids. The CDR3 region has the DNA TGTGCCAGCAGTTCTGCGGGGCCCGCCTACGAGCAGTACTTC. Translated, it gives CASSSAGPAYEQYF.

This clone was picked up one time. This rearrangement joins TRBV6-6 to TRBJ2-7; 9 nucleotides match TRBD1. V was clipped by 0 bases and J by 2 bases; unmatched bases: 2. This CDR3 spans 15 amino acids. The germline V gene has CDR1 MNHNY and CDR2 SVGAGI (reference sequence). The chain's CDR3 is CASSYSGTGTYEQYF. CDR3 nucleotides: TGTGCCAGCAGTTACTCGGGGACAGGGACCTACGAGCAGTACTTC.

The chain is built from TRBV19 and TRBJ1-5, with TRBD1 matching over 9 bases. Germline V gene lookup returns CDR1 LNHDA and CDR2 SQIVND (reference sequence). The junction had 11 bases not matched to a gene; V was cut back by 1 base and J by 10 bases. This CDR3 is 16 amino acids long. The CDR3 nucleotides are TGTGCCAGTAGTATAGCCAGGGGACAGGGACGGAGCCCCCAGCATTTT. It encodes CASSIARGQGRSPQHF. Full variable domain (rest looked up from reference TRBV19 and TRBJ1-5): DGGITQSPKYLFRKEGQNVTLSCEQNLNHDAMYWYRQDPGQGLRLIYYSQIVNDFQKGDIAEGYSVSREKKESFPLTVTSAQKNPTAFYLCASSIARGQGRSPQHFGDGTRLSIL.

The table lists this clone with a few counts. The V gene is TRBV6-5, the J gene TRBJ1-1; D is perhaps TRBD1 (6 bases). Germline CDR1 is MNHEY and CDR2 is SVGAGI. The CDR3 runs 14 residues. V dropped 0 bases and J dropped 8 bases, with 13 bases sitting between them. CDR3 loop: CASSYSQGSPEAFF. CDR3 coding DNA: TGTGCCAGCAGTTACTCGCAGGGGAGCCCAGAAGCTTTCTTT.

The genes are TRBV6-2 or TRBV6-3 and TRBJ2-5; 8 bases are a match to TRBD2. The CDR3 spans 13 residues. V trimming: 6 bases; J trimming: 4 bases; junction bases outside the gene matches: 4. Looked up from germline, CDR1 is MNHEY and CDR2 is SVGEGT. CDR3 nucleotides: TGTGCCAGCAGCCGGGGGGGCCCAGAGACCCAGTACTTC. Encoded protein: CASSRGGPETQYF.

This chain joins TRBV30 and TRBJ1-1; weak D call: TRBD1 (6 bases). The CDR3 totals 13 residues. Germline assignment: CDR1 GTSNPN and CDR2 SVGIG (reference sequence). The V end lost 0 bases, the J end lost 11 bases, and 16 bases lay between the germline ends. DNA of the CDR3: TGTGCCTGGAGTGTTATTTTAGGGGGGGTGGCTTTCTTT. It codes for CAWSVILGGVAFF.

The chain joins TRBV9 to TRBJ2-2; D call uncertain. V was pared by 4 bases and J by 6 bases, with 13 bases between. Germline CDR1 and CDR2: SGDLS and YYNGEE. The CDR3 totals 14 residues. The CDR3 loop reads CASSTRMGAGELFF. DNA for the CDR3: TGTGCCAGCAGCACCCGAATGGGCGCCGGGGAGCTGTTTTTT.

The chain employs TRBV15 and TRBJ2-6; D may be TRBD1 (6 bases). CDR1 is LNHNV, CDR2 YYDKDF, per germline (reference sequence). With 4 bases removed from V and 4 bases from J, the gap between germline ends came to 14 bases. The CDR3 extends over 16 amino acids. The CDR3 loop is CATSTLTGSGANVLTF. Written as DNA, the CDR3 is TGTGCCACCAGCACCTTAACAGGGTCAGGGGCCAACGTCCTGACTTTC.

The rearrangement uses TRBV2 and TRBJ1-4; 8 bases are a match to TRBD1. With 5 bases clipped from V and 7 bases from J, the junction kept 9 bases outside the gene matches. CDR3 length: 15 amino acids. Germline lookup yields CDR1 SNHLY and CDR2 FYNNEI. The CDR3 bases are TGTGCCAGCAGTCCCACAGGGGGGATAGGTGAAAAACTGTTTTTT. This sequence encodes CASSPTGGIGEKLFF.